This passage covers 24 T cell receptor beta chains from one sample sequenced in a study of shared clonotypes between healthy human individuals. Sequenced by immunoSEQ multiplex PCR; TCRdb stores in-frame clones only, minus some. The sample has millions of clones; about 95% are singletons. The naive CD8 population came from CD45RO-negative cells selected for CCR7, without terminally differentiated effector memory CD45RA+ cells. The sample taken for sequencing was naive CD8+ T cells sorted from blood. Every receptor here comes from a man between 18 and 29 years old in good health.

The V call is TRBV10-2, the J call TRBJ2-7; TRBD1 matches at 7 bases. The germline V gene has CDR1 WSHSY and CDR2 SAAADI. This CDR3 spans 14 amino acids. The V and J ends lost 4 bases and 3 bases, in that order; junction bases with no gene match: 6. The CDR3 coding sequence is TGCGCCAGCAGTGTTAGACAGGGATTCTACGAGCAGTACTTC. Translating gives CASSVRQGFYEQYF.

As to this clone: Other DNA variants within this sample encode the same CDR3. CDR3 region: CASSPGQGRSYEQYF. The CDR3 nucleotides read TGTGCCAGCAGCCCCGGACAGGGAAGGTCCTACGAGCAGTACTTC. This chain joins TRBV9 and TRBJ2-7; the match to TRBD1 covers 8 bases. Germline V CDR1 and CDR2: SGDLS, YYNGEE. The CDR3 contains 15 residues. Trimming removed 4 bases from V and 1 base from J; junction bases left unmatched: 7.

The gene calls are TRBV4-1 and TRBJ2-7; TRBD1 matches 8 bases. Germline-derived CDR1 and CDR2 are MGHRA and YSYEKL. The CDR3 sequence is 12 residues long. V lost 5 bases to trimming and J lost 5 bases; unmatched junction nucleotides: 2. Here the CDR3 DNA reads TGCGCCAGCAGCAGACAGGGGAACGAGCAGTACTTC. Protein sequence: CASSRQGNEQYF.

V and J are TRBV7-2 and TRBJ1-2; no reliable D call. The CDR3 spans 14 residues. The V and J ends lost 4 bases and 0 bases respectively, with 9 bases between them. CDR1 is SGHTA, CDR2 FQGNSA, per germline. The CDR3 coding sequence is TGTGCCAGCAGCTCCGACATCACTAACTATGGCTACACCTTC. Residues: CASSSDITNYGYTF.

V gene TRBV6-5 combines with J gene TRBJ1-2, with D unclear. V was trimmed by 0 bases and J by 3 bases, leaving 14 bases between them. The CDR3 length is 16 residues. Germline loops: CDR1 MNHEY, CDR2 SVGAGI. CDR3 sequence: CASSYSTGETYYGYTF. The CDR3 nucleotides are TGTGCCAGCAGTTACTCGACCGGGGAGACTTACTATGGCTACACCTTC.

CDR3 nucleotide sequence: TGTGCCAGCAGTTACTCGGCAGGGTCGGATGCGCAGTACTTC. The encoded protein is CASSYSAGSDAQYF. The chain is built from TRBV6-5 and TRBJ2-7; maybe TRBD1 (5 bases). There are 14 residues in the CDR3. The V end was cut by 0 bases, the J end by 9 bases, with 15 bases between. Germline V gene lookup returns CDR1 MNHEY and CDR2 SVGAGI.

The chain combines TRBV2 with TRBJ2-4; D might be TRBD1 (6 bases). The CDR3 totals 12 residues. Per germline, CDR1 SNHLY and CDR2 FYNNEI. The V gene lost 7 bases and the J gene lost 11 bases, with 15 bases spanning the gap. The CDR3 loop reads CASNGIGGFQYF. CDR3 in DNA: TGTGCCAGCAACGGTATAGGGGGATTTCAGTACTTC.

A word on this clone: The sample holds other DNA sequences that translate to the same CDR3. The chain combines TRBV5-1 with TRBJ2-7, with D tentatively TRBD1 or TRBD2 (5 bases each). V shed 4 bases and J shed 0 bases, with 14 bases lying between them. Germline V gives CDR1 SGHRS, CDR2 YFSETQ. The CDR3 consists of 15 residues. The CDR3 here is CASSLGTDSSYEQYF. The DNA of the CDR3 is TGCGCCAGCAGCCTCGGGACCGACAGCTCCTACGAGCAGTACTTC.

This clone was detected once. The chain combines TRBV29-1 with TRBJ1-1; D ambiguous. The CDR3 has 14 amino acids. Germline lookup yields CDR1 SQVTM and CDR2 ANQGSEA. This CDR3 is CSAVPGPMNTEAFF. Here the CDR3 DNA reads TGCAGTGCCGTGCCGGGCCCCATGAACACTGAAGCTTTCTTT.

V and J are TRBV6-1 and TRBJ1-5; the match to TRBD1 covers 7 bases. Germline trimming cut 4 bases from V and 2 bases from J; bases unmatched to any gene: 8. The germline CDR1 and CDR2 sequences are MNHNS and SASEGT. The CDR3 has 16 residues. This CDR3 reads CASSVTTGDGNQPQHF. CDR3 nucleotides: TGTGCCAGCAGTGTTACTACAGGGGACGGCAATCAGCCCCAGCATTTT.

V usage is TRBV28 and J usage is TRBJ2-5; tentative D call: TRBD2 (5 bases). Germline CDR1 and CDR2: MDHEN and SYDVKM. V shed 2 bases and J shed 10 bases, with 17 bases lying between them. The CDR3 has 14 amino acids. CDR3 sequence (DNA): TGTGCCAGCAGTTTAGGCGAGGGTAGAGTTGGCCAGTACTTC. It codes for CASSLGEGRVGQYF.

The J gene is TRBJ2-7, the V gene TRBV27; 11 nucleotides agree with TRBD2. This CDR3 has 16 amino acids. Germline V lookup: CDR1 MNHEY, CDR2 SMNVEV (reference sequence). Trimming removed 5 bases from V and 3 bases from J; junction bases left unmatched: 9. CDR3 protein: CASSLTGTSGFYEQYF. Written as DNA, the CDR3 is TGTGCCAGCAGTCTGACCGGGACTAGCGGATTCTACGAGCAGTACTTC.

J is TRBJ2-7 and V is TRBV15, with D perhaps being TRBD1 or TRBD2 (5 bases each). V shed 5 bases and J shed 5 bases, with 19 bases lying between them. The CDR3 loop spans 15 amino acids. Germline CDR1 LNHNV, CDR2 YYDKDF (reference sequence). CDR3 in DNA: TGTGCCACCAGCTTCAACCGGGACCTTGGGGACGAGCAGTACTTC. Residues: CATSFNRDLGDEQYF.

The J gene is TRBJ2-7, the V gene TRBV4-3; D may be TRBD2 (7 bases). The germline CDR1 and CDR2 sequences are LGHNA and YSLEER. This CDR3 is 16 amino acids long. Trimming took off 1 base at V and 0 bases at J, with 13 bases between the two ends. The CDR3 here is CASSQAPGGPSYEQYF. CDR3 in DNA: TGCGCCAGCAGCCAAGCCCCCGGGGGGCCCTCCTACGAGCAGTACTTC.

V is TRBV11-2 and J is TRBJ2-7; D is perhaps TRBD2 (5 bases). Trimming took off 5 bases at V and 0 bases at J, with 20 bases between the two ends. The CDR3 totals 17 residues. Germline V lookup: CDR1 SGHAT, CDR2 FQNNGV. The CDR3 here is CASSLSGGWANSYEQYF. In DNA form, the CDR3 reads TGTGCCAGCAGCCTCAGCGGAGGTTGGGCCAACTCCTACGAGCAGTACTTC.

A word on this clone: The same CDR3 can be traced to other DNA sequences in this sample. The V gene is TRBV4-3, the J gene TRBJ2-2; no definite D call. The germline V gene has CDR1 LGHNA and CDR2 YSLEER. Deletions cut 4 bases from V and 0 bases from J, with 6 bases between. The CDR3 extends over 14 amino acids. In DNA form, the CDR3 reads TGCGCCAGCAGCCCCGGCCCGAACACCGGGGAGCTGTTTTTT. The encoded protein is CASSPGPNTGELFF.

V gene TRBV6-6 combines with J gene TRBJ2-7, with no clear D. Germline V CDR1 and CDR2: MNHNY, SVGAGI (reference sequence). Trimming stripped 7 bases from V and 0 bases from J, with 13 bases between. The CDR3 has 14 amino acids. The CDR3 is CASTDFLSSYEQYF. CDR3 bases: TGTGCCAGCACCGACTTCCTGAGCTCCTACGAGCAGTACTTC.

The chain uses TRBV29-1 and TRBJ2-6; 9 nucleotides align to TRBD1. There are 15 residues in the CDR3. The germline CDR1 and CDR2 sequences are SQVTM and ANQGSEA. Trimming cost V 4 bases and J 2 bases; bases outside gene matches: 3. CDR3 sequence (DNA): TGCAGCGTTGGGGACAGGGTAACTGGGGCCAACGTCCTGACTTTC. The encoded protein is CSVGDRVTGANVLTF.

As regards this clone: In the same sample, other DNA sequences code for this CDR3. The V call is TRBV10-3, the J call TRBJ2-3; TRBD1 matches 8 bases. Trimming removed 0 bases from V and 0 bases from J; junction bases left unmatched: 5. The CDR3 spans 17 residues. CDR1 and CDR2 (germline): ENHRY, SYGVKD. The CDR3 here is CAISESGGTGSTDTQYF. DNA of the CDR3: TGTGCCATCAGTGAGTCTGGCGGGACAGGAAGCACAGATACGCAGTATTTT.

The chain couples TRBV9 to TRBJ1-1, with 7 bases matching TRBD1. Germline loops: CDR1 SGDLS, CDR2 YYNGEE. The J segment lost 1 base and the V segment lost 0 bases, leaving 6 bases of the junction unmatched. The CDR3 contains 16 residues. The CDR3 spells CASSVGGQAANTEAFF. The CDR3, as DNA: TGTGCCAGCAGCGTAGGCGGACAGGCGGCGAACACTGAAGCTTTCTTT.

CDR3 bases: TGTGCCAGCACCCTAGGACCGACGTACGAGCAGTACTTC. Translating gives CASTLGPTYEQYF. This rearrangement joins TRBV7-9 to TRBJ2-7; unclear D gene. Per germline, CDR1 SEHNR and CDR2 FQNEAQ (reference sequence). The CDR3 has 13 amino acids. The V end was cut by 7 bases, the J end by 4 bases, with 14 bases between.

The chain recombines TRBV7-9 with TRBJ1-4, with D hard to call. Germline CDR1 is SEHNR and CDR2 is FQNEAQ (reference sequence). Trimming shortened V by 4 bases and J by 6 bases, and 12 bases separated the two germline ends. The CDR3 totals 14 residues. CDR3 sequence (DNA): TGTGCCAGCAGCTCACCGAACCTTGATGAAAAACTGTTTTTT. This sequence encodes CASSSPNLDEKLFF.

The V call is TRBV7-8, the J call TRBJ2-3, with 10 bases that match TRBD1. Germline lookup yields CDR1 SGHVS and CDR2 FQNEAQ. Unmatched junction bases numbered 15, after V lost 8 bases and J lost 4 bases. The CDR3 loop spans 17 amino acids. The CDR3 is CASSAMGTGELSDTQYF. CDR3 DNA: TGTGCCAGCTCCGCGATGGGGACAGGGGAGTTGTCAGATACGCAGTATTTT.

V usage is TRBV27 and J usage is TRBJ1-6, with D unclear. The CDR3 is 16 amino acids. Trimming left V 5 bases short and J 8 bases short, with 19 bases between. Looked up from germline, CDR1 is MNHEY and CDR2 is SMNVEV (reference sequence). The CDR3 DNA is TGTGCCAGCAGTCCTCAACCAGGAGGGCTGGATTCACCCCTCCACTTT. It specifies CASSPQPGGLDSPLHF.